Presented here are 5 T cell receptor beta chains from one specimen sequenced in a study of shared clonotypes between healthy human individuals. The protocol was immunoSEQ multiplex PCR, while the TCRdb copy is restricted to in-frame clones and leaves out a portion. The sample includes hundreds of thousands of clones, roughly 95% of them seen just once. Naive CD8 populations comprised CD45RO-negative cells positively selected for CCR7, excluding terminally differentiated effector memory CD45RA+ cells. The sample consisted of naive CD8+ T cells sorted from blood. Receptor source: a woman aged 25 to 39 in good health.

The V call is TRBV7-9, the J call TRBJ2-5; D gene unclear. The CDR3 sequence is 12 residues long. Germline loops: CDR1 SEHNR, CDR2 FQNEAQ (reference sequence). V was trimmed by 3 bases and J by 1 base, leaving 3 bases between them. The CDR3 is CASSFSQETQYF. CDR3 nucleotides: TGTGCCAGCAGCTTTTCCCAAGAGACCCAGTACTTC.

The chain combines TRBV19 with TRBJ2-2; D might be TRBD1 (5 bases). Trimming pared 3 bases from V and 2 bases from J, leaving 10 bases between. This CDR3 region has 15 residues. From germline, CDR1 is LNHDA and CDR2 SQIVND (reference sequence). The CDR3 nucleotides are TGTGCCAGTAGTATGGCTCAGGGAAACACCGGGGAGCTGTTTTTT. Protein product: CASSMAQGNTGELFF.

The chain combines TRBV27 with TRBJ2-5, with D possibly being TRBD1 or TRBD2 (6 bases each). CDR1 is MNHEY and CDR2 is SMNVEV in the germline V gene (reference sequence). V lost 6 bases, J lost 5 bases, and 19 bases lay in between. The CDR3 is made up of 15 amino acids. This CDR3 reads CASSPSSGARETQYF. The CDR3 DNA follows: TGTGCCAGCAGCCCCTCCTCGGGGGCGCGGGAGACCCAGTACTTC.

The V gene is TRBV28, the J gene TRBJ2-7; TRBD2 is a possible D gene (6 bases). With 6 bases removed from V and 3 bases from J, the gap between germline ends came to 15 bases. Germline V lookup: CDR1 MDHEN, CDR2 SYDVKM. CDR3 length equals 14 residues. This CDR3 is CASSHNTGSYEQYF. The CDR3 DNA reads TGTGCCAGCAGCCACAATACCGGGAGCTACGAGCAGTACTTC.

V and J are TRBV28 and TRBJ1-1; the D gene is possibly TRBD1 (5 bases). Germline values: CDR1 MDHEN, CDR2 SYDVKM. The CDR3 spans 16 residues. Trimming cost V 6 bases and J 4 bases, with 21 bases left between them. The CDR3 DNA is TGTGCCAGCAGCCAAGGAGAGACAGTCTTGGGCACTGAAGCTTTCTTT. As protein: CASSQGETVLGTEAFF.